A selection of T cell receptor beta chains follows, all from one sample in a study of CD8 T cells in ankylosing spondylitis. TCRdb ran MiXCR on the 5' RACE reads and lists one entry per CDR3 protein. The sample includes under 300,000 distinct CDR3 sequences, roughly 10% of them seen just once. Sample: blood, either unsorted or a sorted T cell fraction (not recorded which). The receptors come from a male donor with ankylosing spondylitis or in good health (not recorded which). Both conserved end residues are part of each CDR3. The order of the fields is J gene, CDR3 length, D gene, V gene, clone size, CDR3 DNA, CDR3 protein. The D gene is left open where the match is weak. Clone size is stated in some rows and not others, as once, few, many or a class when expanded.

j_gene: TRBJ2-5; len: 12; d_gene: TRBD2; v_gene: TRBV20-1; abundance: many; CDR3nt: TGCAGTGGGCGGGAGGGCCTAGAGACCCAGTACTTC; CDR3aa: CSGREGLETQYF
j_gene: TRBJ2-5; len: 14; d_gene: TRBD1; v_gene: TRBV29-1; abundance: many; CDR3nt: TGCAGCCTCTCCGGGACAGAGACACAAGAGACCCAGTACTTC; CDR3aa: CSLSGTETQETQYF
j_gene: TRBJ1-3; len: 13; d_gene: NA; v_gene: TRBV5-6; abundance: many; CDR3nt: TGTGCCACTTCGAGATTCTCTGGAAACACCATATATTTT; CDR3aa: CATSRFSGNTIYF
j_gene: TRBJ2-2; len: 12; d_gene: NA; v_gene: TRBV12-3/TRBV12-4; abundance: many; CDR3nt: TGTGCCAGCAGTTGGGGGGCCGGGGAGCTGTTTTTT; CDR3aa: CASSWGAGELFF
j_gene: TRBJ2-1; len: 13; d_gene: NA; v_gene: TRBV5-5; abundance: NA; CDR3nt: TGTGCCAGCGGCCCCCGGTCCTACAATGAGCAGTTCTTC; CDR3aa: CASGPRSYNEQFF
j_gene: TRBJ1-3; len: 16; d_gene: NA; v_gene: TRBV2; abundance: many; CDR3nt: TGTGCCAGCAGTCTTCATGGACGGGCCGATGGAAACACCATATATTTT; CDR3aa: CASSLHGRADGNTIYF
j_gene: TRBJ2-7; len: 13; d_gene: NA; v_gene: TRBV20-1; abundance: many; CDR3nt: TGCAGTGCTAGTGCAGGGCATTCCCCCGAGCAGTACTTC; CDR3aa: CSASAGHSPEQYF
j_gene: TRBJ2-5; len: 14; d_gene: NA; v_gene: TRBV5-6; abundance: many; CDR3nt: TGTGCCAGCAGCTTTGACAAGGGCCAAGAGACCCAGTACTTC; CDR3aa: CASSFDKGQETQYF
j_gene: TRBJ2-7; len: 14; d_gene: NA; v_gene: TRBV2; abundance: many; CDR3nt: TGTGCCTCTTGGGGGGGGGCCTCCTCCTACGAGCAGTACTTC; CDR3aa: CASWGGASSYEQYF
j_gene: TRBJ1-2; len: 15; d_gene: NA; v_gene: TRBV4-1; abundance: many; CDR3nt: TGCGCCAGCAGCCAAAGAACCCGGGACAACTATGGCTACACCTTC; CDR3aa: CASSQRTRDNYGYTF
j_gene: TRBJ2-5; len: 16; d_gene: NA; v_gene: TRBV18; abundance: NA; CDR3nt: TGTGCCAGCTCACCAACAGTACCAAATCCCGAAGAGACCCAGTACTTC; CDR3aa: CASSPTVPNPEETQYF
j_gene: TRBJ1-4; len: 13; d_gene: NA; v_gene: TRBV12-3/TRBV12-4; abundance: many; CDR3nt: TGTGCCAGCACCCGTACTGGTAGCGAAAAACTGTTTTTT; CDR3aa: CASTRTGSEKLFF
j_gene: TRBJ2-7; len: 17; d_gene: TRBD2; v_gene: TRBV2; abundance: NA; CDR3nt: TGTGCCAGCTTCGTCAGCGGGAGGGACACGAGCTCCTACGAGCAGTACTTC; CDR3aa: CASFVSGRDTSSYEQYF
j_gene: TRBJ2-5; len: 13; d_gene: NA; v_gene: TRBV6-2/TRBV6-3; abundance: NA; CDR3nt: TGTGCCAGCAGCCCAGGTCGGCAAGAGACCCAGTACTTC; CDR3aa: CASSPGRQETQYF
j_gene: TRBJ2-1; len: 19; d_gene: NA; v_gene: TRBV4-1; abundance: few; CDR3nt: TGCGCCAGCAGCCAAGAGATGGAGGAGGTGGTAGCGCTACACAATGAGCAGTTCTTC; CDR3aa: CASSQEMEEVVALHNEQFF
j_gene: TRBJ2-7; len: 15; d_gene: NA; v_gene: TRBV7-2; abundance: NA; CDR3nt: TGTGCCAGCAGCTTAGAAAAGTCTGCCTTCTACGAGCAGTACTTC; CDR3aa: CASSLEKSAFYEQYF
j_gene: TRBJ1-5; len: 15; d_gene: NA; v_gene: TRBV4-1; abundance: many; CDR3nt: TGCGCCAGCAGCCAAGGGCAGCCACCTAATCAGCCCCAGCATTTT; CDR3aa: CASSQGQPPNQPQHF
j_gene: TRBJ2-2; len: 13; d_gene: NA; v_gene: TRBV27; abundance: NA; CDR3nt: TGTGCCAGCAGTTTATTCAGGACCGGGGAGCTGTTTTTT; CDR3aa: CASSLFRTGELFF
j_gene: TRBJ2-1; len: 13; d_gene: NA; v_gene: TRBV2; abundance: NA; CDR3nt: TGTGCCAGCAGGCGGAACAGAGACAATGAGCAGTTCTTC; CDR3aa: CASRRNRDNEQFF
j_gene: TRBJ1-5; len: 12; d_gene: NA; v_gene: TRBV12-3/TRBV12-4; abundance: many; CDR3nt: TGTGCCAGCAGGGGTAGCAATCAGCCCCAGCATTTT; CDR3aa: CASRGSNQPQHF
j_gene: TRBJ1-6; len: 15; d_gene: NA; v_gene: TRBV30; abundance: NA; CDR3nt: TGTGCCTGGAGTTTGAGGGGACGGACTAATTCACCCCTCCACTTT; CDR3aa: CAWSLRGRTNSPLHF
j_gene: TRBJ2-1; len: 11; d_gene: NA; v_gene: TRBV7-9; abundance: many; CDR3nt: TGTGCCAGCACCTCAGAGTACGAGCAGTTCTTC; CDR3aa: CASTSEYEQFF
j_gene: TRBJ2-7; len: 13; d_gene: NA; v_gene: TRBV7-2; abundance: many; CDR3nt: TGTGCCAGCAGTTTAGCGCAGGGTTACGAGCAGTACTTC; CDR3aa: CASSLAQGYEQYF
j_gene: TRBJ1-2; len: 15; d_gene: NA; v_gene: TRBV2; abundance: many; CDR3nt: TGTGCCAGCAGTGAGTGGGATCCACCATCCTATGGCTACACCTTC; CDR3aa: CASSEWDPPSYGYTF
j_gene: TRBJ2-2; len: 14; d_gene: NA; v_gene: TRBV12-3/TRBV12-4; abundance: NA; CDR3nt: TGTGCCAGCAGTCGCAGGCAGGGCCTCGGGGAGCTGTTTTTT; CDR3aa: CASSRRQGLGELFF
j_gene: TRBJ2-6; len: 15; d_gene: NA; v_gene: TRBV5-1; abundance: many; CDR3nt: TGCGCCAGCAGCTTGGAGTACTCTGGGGCCAACGTCCTGACTTTC; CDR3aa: CASSLEYSGANVLTF
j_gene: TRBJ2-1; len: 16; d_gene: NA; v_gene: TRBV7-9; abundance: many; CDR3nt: TGTGCCAGCAGCTTAGCGGAAAGGGGCGGTCTTTATGAGCAGTTCTTC; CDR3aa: CASSLAERGGLYEQFF
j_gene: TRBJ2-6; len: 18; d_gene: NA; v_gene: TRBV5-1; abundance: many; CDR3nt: TGCGCCAGCAGCTTGTACAGCAGGAACATCGCTGGGGCCAACGTCCTGACTTTC; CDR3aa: CASSLYSRNIAGANVLTF
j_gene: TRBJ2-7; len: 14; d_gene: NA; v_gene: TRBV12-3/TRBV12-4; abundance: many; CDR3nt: TGTGCCAGCAGTTTATCGGCCAGCTCCTACGAGCAGTACTTC; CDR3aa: CASSLSASSYEQYF
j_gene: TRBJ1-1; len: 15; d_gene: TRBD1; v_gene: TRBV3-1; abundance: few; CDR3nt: TGTGCCAGCAGCCAACAGGGACAGGGGCACACTGAAGCTTTCTTT; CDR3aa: CASSQQGQGHTEAFF
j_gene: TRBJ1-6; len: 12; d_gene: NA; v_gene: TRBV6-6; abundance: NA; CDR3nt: TGTGCCAGCAGTTACTCTCTCTCACCCCTCCACTTT; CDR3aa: CASSYSLSPLHF
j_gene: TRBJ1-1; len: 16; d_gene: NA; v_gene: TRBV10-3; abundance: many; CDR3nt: TGTGCCATCAGCCAAGGGTCGAGGGCCATGAACACTGAAGCTTTCTTT; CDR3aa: CAISQGSRAMNTEAFF
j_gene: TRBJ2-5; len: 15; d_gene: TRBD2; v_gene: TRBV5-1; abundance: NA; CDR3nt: TGCGCCAGCAGCTTGGAGAGCGGGAGCTGGGAGACCCAGTACTTC; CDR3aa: CASSLESGSWETQYF
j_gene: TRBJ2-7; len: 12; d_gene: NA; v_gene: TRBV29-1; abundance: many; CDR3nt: TGCAGCGTCGCCCGGGCCGACTACGAGCAGTACTTC; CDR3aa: CSVARADYEQYF
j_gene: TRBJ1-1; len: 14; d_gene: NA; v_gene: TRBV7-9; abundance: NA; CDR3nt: TGTGCCAGCAGTGACAGGCAGACTACCACTGAAGCTTTCTTT; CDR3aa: CASSDRQTTTEAFF